This T cell receptor beta chain was recovered during a study of immune evolution from preneoplasia to lung adenocarcinoma. Assay used: immunoSEQ multiplex PCR; TCRdb lists only in-frame clones, some missing. The table records fewer than 4,000 clones, 76% of them present only once. The sequence came from a person aged 70 to 85 with lung adenocarcinoma. The sample consisted of FFPE minimally invasive lung adenocarcinoma tissue.

In nucleotides, the CDR3 is TGTGCCTGGAGTGGGGGCAGGGGGCCGGGCTATGGCTACACCTTC. Encoded protein: CAWSGGRGPGYGYTF. V usage is TRBV30 and J usage is TRBJ1-2, with TRBD1 matching over 8 bases. Losses at the gene ends were 1 base for V and 4 bases for J; bases not matched to a gene: 8. Germline CDR1 GTSNPN, CDR2 SVGIG (reference sequence). This CDR3 is built from 15 residues.